One sample yielded the 22 T cell receptor beta chains listed below, sequenced in a study of Ad26.COV2.S vaccination and SARS-CoV-2 variants. The repertoire was sequenced with immunoSEQ multiplex PCR; TCRdb's copy has only in-frame clones and lacks some. Seen here are around 320,000 clones, roughly 91% observed once, and the top ten hold about 3.5%. Treatment in this sample: 15 to 20 received Ad26.COV2.S at low or high dose, single or two shots; about 5 received placebo; per-sample allocation not given. Vaccine and placebo recipients were sampled on day 63 after the first injection. Sequences were derived from peripheral blood, sampled in a trial of Ad26.COV2.S vaccine versus placebo. The receptors stem from a person between 18 and 60 years old who received the Ad26.COV2.S COVID-19 vaccine or a placebo.

The chain uses TRBV19 and TRBJ1-5; 7 bases align to TRBD1. Germline CDR1 is LNHDA and CDR2 is SQIVND (reference sequence). The CDR3 is 14 residues long. Trimming cost V 6 bases and J 6 bases; bases outside gene matches: 8. The CDR3 loop reads CASSPDRDPQPQHF. Here the CDR3 DNA reads TGTGCCAGTAGCCCAGACAGGGATCCTCAGCCCCAGCATTTT.

This chain joins TRBV30 and TRBJ2-7, with D tentatively TRBD1 (5 bases). This CDR3 contains 13 residues. Trimming removed 1 base at V and 2 bases at J, with 9 bases between. CDR1 and CDR2 (germline): GTSNPN, SVGIG (reference sequence). The CDR3 is CAWSADMTYEQYF. CDR3 in DNA: TGTGCCTGGAGTGCGGACATGACCTACGAGCAGTACTTC.

The rearrangement links TRBV20-1 to TRBJ1-1; 7 bases agree with TRBD1. This CDR3 has 16 residues. With V trimmed by 6 bases and J by 4 bases, 17 bases remained unmatched. The germline gives CDR1 DFQATT, CDR2 SNEGSKA (reference sequence). The CDR3 loop is CSASTSSRGVGTEAFF. CDR3 nucleotides: TGCAGTGCCAGTACTAGTTCCAGGGGGGTGGGCACTGAAGCTTTCTTT.

Written as DNA, the CDR3 is TGTGCCAGCAGCCAAGCCGGGATCTCTGGAAACACCATATATTTT. This sequence encodes CASSQAGISGNTIYF. The chain uses TRBV7-3 and TRBJ1-3, with D unresolved. V lost 5 bases and J 0 bases, leaving 11 bases between the germline ends. The CDR3 has 15 residues. CDR1 is SGHTA, CDR2 FQGTGA, per germline.

The V gene is TRBV7-8, the J gene TRBJ1-3; unclear D gene. The CDR3 contains 17 residues. From germline, CDR1 is SGHVS and CDR2 FQNEAQ. V lost 5 bases and J 1 base, leaving 18 bases between the germline ends. Here the CDR3 DNA reads TGTGCCAGCAGCCCAGAGGTTCAGAGCCTATCTGGAAACACCATATATTTT. Translation gives CASSPEVQSLSGNTIYF.

The chain recombines TRBV5-6 with TRBJ1-1; no clear D. The length of the CDR3 is 12 residues. V dropped 6 bases and J dropped 5 bases, with 11 bases sitting between them. Germline CDR1 is SGHDT and CDR2 is YYEEEE. The CDR3 protein is CASTLLGTEAFF. The CDR3 DNA reads TGTGCCAGCACCCTCCTAGGGACTGAAGCTTTCTTT.

V gene TRBV13 combines with J gene TRBJ2-5; TRBD2 agrees at 10 bases. The CDR3 sequence is 15 residues long. Germline CDR1 reads PRHDT; CDR2 reads FYEKMQ (reference sequence). V gave up 5 bases and J gave up 5 bases; unmatched junction bases: 8. The chain's CDR3 is CASSATSGVGETQYF. The CDR3 region has the DNA TGTGCCAGCAGCGCTACTAGCGGGGTTGGGGAGACCCAGTACTTC.

The chain links TRBV3-1 (or the pseudogene TRBV3-2) to TRBJ1-4; D unclear. Trimming removed 1 base at V and 5 bases at J, with 11 bases between. Germline loops: CDR1 LGHDT, CDR2 YNNKEL (reference sequence). This CDR3 is 15 amino acids long. In DNA, the CDR3 is TGTGCCAGCAGCCAAGGACGGCGAGAGAATGAAAAACTGTTTTTT. Translating gives CASSQGRRENEKLFF.

The gene calls are TRBV21-1 and TRBJ1-4; TRBD1, the table's D call, lacks a check against the DNA. TRBV21-1 corresponds to a pseudogene. The CDR3 totals 17 residues. This CDR3 is CASIPPSRTGPGKKLFF. For the CDR3, the DNA is TGTGCCAGCATCCCACCATCAAGGACAGGCCCCGGAAAAAAACTGTTTTTT.

V is TRBV4-2 and J is TRBJ1-1; D unclear. The germline gives CDR1 LGHNA, CDR2 YNFKEQ. Trimming left V 0 bases short and J 3 bases short, with 11 bases between. This CDR3 spans 15 amino acids. The DNA of the CDR3 is TGTGCCAGCAGCCAAGAGAGGCAGAGGGACACTGAAGCTTTCTTT. It specifies CASSQERQRDTEAFF.

This chain links TRBV5-1 with TRBJ2-3; D not certain. With 2 bases removed from V and 5 bases from J, the gap between germline ends came to 3 bases. Germline V gene sequence: CDR1 SGHRS, CDR2 YFSETQ. The CDR3 is 11 residues long. The chain's CDR3 is CASSFGDTQYF. The CDR3 nucleotides are TGCGCCAGCAGCTTCGGAGATACGCAGTATTTT.

The genes are TRBV2 and TRBJ2-3; 8 positions agree with TRBD2. With V trimmed by 6 bases and J by 5 bases, 16 bases remained unmatched. Germline V gene sequence: CDR1 SNHLY, CDR2 FYNNEI. The CDR3 is made up of 17 amino acids. CDR3 sequence (DNA): TGTGCCAGCAGAGTCCTTCTGGGTAGCGGGGTGGGAGATACGCAGTATTTT. This codes for CASRVLLGSGVGDTQYF. The entire variable domain, with the rest obtained from reference TRBV2 and TRBJ2-3, is as follows: EPEVTQTPSHQVTQMGQEVILRCVPISNHLYFYWYRQILGQKVEFLVSFYNNEISEKSEIFDDQFSVERPDGSNFTLKIRSTKLEDSAMYFCASRVLLGSGVGDTQYFGPGTRLTVL.

This clone appeared a single time. The J gene is TRBJ2-1, the V gene TRBV13; perhaps TRBD1 as D (6 bases). Germline-derived CDR1 and CDR2 are PRHDT and FYEKMQ (reference sequence). V lost 5 bases to trimming and J lost 4 bases, with 15 bases between them. CDR3 length: 15 residues. The CDR3 DNA reads as TGTGCCAGCAGCGACGCCGGGACACCGTACAATGAGCAGTTCTTC. Translation gives CASSDAGTPYNEQFF.

This clone came up a few times. The chain links TRBV10-1 to TRBJ1-5; a weak D match, TRBD1 (6 bases). Trimming cost V 4 bases and J 12 bases, with 16 bases left between them. The germline V gene has CDR1 WNHNN and CDR2 SYGVQD (reference sequence). The CDR3 extends over 13 amino acids. The CDR3 nucleotides read TGCGCCAGCAGTGGGCGGACAGTTAGGTTCCAGCATTTT. Amino acid sequence: CASSGRTVRFQHF.

The chain combines TRBV6-4 with TRBJ2-3, with a tentative D call TRBD2 (7 bases). CDR3 length: 16 residues. In germline, CDR1 is MRHNA, CDR2 SNTAGT. V was shortened by 0 bases and J by 1 base, with 11 bases between the two germline ends. DNA of the CDR3: TGTGCCAGCAGTGACTCGGGGGGGCGGGGCACAGATACGCAGTATTTT. Translation: CASSDSGGRGTDTQYF.

This clone came up a few times. This CDR3 is CAARGYAISNTGELFF. CDR3 DNA: TGTGCCGCCCGCGGGTACGCGATCTCAAACACCGGGGAGCTGTTTTTT. This sequence joins TRBV9 and TRBJ2-2; D possibly corresponds to TRBD2 (5 bases). The CDR3 contains 16 residues. Trimming stripped 10 bases from V and 2 bases from J, with 21 bases between. Germline V CDR1 and CDR2: SGDLS, YYNGEE.

The chain combines TRBV29-1 with TRBJ2-7, with D tentatively TRBD2 (6 bases). V gave up 7 bases and J gave up 5 bases, with 15 bases separating them. This CDR3 region has 12 residues. Germline V gene lookup returns CDR1 SQVTM and CDR2 ANQGSEA. CDR3 in amino acids: CSGGDGPHEQYF. Here the CDR3 DNA reads TGCAGCGGCGGGGACGGCCCACACGAGCAGTACTTC.

The chain links TRBV5-1 to TRBJ2-2; D is perhaps TRBD1 (6 bases). The ends were cut back, 5 bases at V and 3 bases at J, with 11 bases in the middle. The CDR3 extends over 14 amino acids. Per germline, CDR1 SGHRS and CDR2 YFSETQ. CDR3 DNA: TGCGCCAGCAGAAGGGACACGGACACCGGGGAGCTGTTTTTT. This gives the protein CASRRDTDTGELFF.

The chain uses TRBV19 and TRBJ2-1; D unclear. Trimming removed 3 bases from V and 9 bases from J, with 9 bases in between. The length of the CDR3 is 12 residues. Germline V gene sequence: CDR1 LNHDA, CDR2 SQIVND (reference sequence). Here the CDR3 DNA reads TGTGCCAGTAGTATTCTAATGGGTGAGCAGTTCTTC. Its translation: CASSILMGEQFF.

The chain recombines TRBV19 with TRBJ2-2, with D perhaps being TRBD1 or TRBD2 (5 bases each). Germline values: CDR1 LNHDA, CDR2 SQIVND (reference sequence). The CDR3 runs to 14 residues. V gave up 3 bases and J gave up 6 bases, with 11 bases separating them. The chain's CDR3 is CASSIFSGPGELFF. CDR3 DNA: TGTGCCAGTAGTATCTTCTCGGGACCCGGGGAGCTGTTTTTT.

As regards this clone: The sample has other DNA sequences that encode this CDR3 too. The chain joins TRBV7-2 to TRBJ2-5, with D unresolved. The germline V and J ends were trimmed by 5 bases and 2 bases, with 3 bases remaining between them. The CDR3 spans 11 residues. Looked up from germline, CDR1 is SGHTA and CDR2 is FQGNSA. The CDR3 DNA follows: TGTGCCAGCAGCATTCAAGAGACCCAGTACTTC. Amino acids: CASSIQETQYF.

V is TRBV7-2 and J is TRBJ2-3, with TRBD2 matching over 11 bases. The V segment lost 1 base and the J segment 5 bases; nucleotides outside the gene matches: 8. This CDR3 contains 17 residues. Germline assignment: CDR1 SGHTA and CDR2 FQGNSA. CDR3 bases: TGTGCCAGCAGCTTAGTTTTGTCTAGCGGGGGGAAAGATACGCAGTATTTT. This codes for CASSLVLSSGGKDTQYF. The whole variable domain, filled in from reference TRBV7-2 and TRBJ2-3, reads GAGVSQSPSNKVTEKGKDVELRCDPISGHTALYWYRQSLGQGLEFLIYFQGNSAPDKSGLPSDRFSAERTGGSVSTLTIQRTQQEDSAVYLCASSLVLSSGGKDTQYFGPGTRLTVL.